The present entry profiles one T cell receptor (beta chain) with its context. What it binds is not known. This entry belongs to a study of blood T cells in healthy people across ages. J lost 1 base, V lost 9 bases, and 6 bases had no gene match. The V gene's germline CDR1 is LNHNV and CDR2 YYDKDF (reference sequence). The CDR3 sequence is 13 residues long. Overall study results and limits: A strong correlation between TCR beta diversity and naive T cell percentage was seen. The unsorted PBMCs prevented any conclusive comparison of naive versus antigen-experienced cells.

The use of a sample-barcoded 5' primer and a J-beta primer mix characterized a second PCR of roughly 7 to 11 cycles. Template switching added a 12-random-nucleotide identifier to every cDNA molecule. TCRdb used MiXCR to reprocess the 5' RACE reads, holding one entry per CDR3 protein. Of 1,500,000 or so distinct CDR3 sequences in the sample, roughly 64% were seen once. The chain has TRBV15 and TRBJ2-7; 7 bases map to TRBD1. Material: blood. The source is a man aged 18 to 35 in good health. The CDR3 DNA sequence: TGTGCCACTGCCCGGGACAGTTCCTACGAGCAGTACTTC. Amino acids: CATARDSSYEQYF.